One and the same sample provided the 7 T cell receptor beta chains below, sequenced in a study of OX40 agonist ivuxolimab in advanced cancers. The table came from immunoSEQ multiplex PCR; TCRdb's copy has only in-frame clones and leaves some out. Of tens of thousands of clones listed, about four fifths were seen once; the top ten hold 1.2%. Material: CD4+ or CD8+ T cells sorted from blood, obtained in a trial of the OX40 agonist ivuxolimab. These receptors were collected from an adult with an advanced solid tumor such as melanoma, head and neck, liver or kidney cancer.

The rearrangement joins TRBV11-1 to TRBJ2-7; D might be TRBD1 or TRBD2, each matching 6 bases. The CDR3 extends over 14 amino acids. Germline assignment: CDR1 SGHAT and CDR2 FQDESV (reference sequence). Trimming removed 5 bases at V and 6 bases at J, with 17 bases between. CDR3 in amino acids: CASSLGAGQFEQYF. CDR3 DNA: TGTGCCAGCAGCCTTGGGGCGGGACAATTCGAGCAGTACTTC.

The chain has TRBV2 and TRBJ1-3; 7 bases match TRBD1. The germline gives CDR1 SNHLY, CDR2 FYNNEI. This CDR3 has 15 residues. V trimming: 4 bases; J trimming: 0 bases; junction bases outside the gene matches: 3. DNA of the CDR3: TGTGCCAGCAGTGTGCAGGGGGGCTCTGGAAACACCATATATTTT. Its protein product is CASSVQGGSGNTIYF.

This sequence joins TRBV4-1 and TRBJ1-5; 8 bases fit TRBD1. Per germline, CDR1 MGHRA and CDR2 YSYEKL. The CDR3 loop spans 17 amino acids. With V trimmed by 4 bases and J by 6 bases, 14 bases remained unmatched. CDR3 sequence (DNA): TGCGCCAGCAGCCTCGCCCTCACAGGGGGTATGGGTCAGCCCCAGCATTTT. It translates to CASSLALTGGMGQPQHF.

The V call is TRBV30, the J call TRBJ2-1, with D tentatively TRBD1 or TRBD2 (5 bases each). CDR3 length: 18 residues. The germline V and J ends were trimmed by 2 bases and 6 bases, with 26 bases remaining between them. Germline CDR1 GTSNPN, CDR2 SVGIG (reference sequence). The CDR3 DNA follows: TGTGCCTGGAGTCCTTTCTCCCGGACACTAAGGGAGAGCAATGAGCAGTTCTTC. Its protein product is CAWSPFSRTLRESNEQFF.

The CDR3 sequence: CASSEYGLMNTEAFF. The CDR3 bases are TGTGCCAGCAGTGAATATGGACTTATGAACACTGAAGCTTTCTTT. The chain joins TRBV25-1 to TRBJ1-1; D remains unclear. This CDR3 contains 15 residues. Trimming stripped 0 bases from V and 0 bases from J, with 8 bases between. Germline lookup yields CDR1 MGHDK and CDR2 SYGVNS.

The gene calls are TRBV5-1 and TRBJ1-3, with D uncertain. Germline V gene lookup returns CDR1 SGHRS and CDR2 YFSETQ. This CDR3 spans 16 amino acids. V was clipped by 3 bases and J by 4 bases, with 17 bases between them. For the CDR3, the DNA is TGCGCCAGCAGCTCTTCCCCGGAATCTGCCGGAAACACCATATATTTT. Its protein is CASSSSPESAGNTIYF. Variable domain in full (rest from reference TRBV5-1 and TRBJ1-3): KAGVTQTPRYLIKTRGQQVTLSCSPISGHRSVSWYQQTPGQGLQFLFEYFSETQRNKGNFPGRFSGRQFSNSRSEMNVSTLELGDSALYLCASSSSPESAGNTIYFGEGSWLTVV.

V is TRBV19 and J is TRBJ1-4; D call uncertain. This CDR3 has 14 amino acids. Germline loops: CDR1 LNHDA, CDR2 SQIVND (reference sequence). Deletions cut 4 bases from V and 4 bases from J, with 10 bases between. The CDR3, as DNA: TGTGCCAGTAGTACTCGCAAGGGTAATGAAAAACTGTTTTTT. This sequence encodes CASSTRKGNEKLFF.